The rows below give T cell receptor beta chains drawn from one sample of a study of control samples from healthy donors and cancer patients. Profiled with immunoSEQ multiplex PCR; TCRdb holds only in-frame clones, not every one. The sample has over 50,000 clones, 80% seen once. The material sequenced was blood. Source of these receptors: a man aged 70 or older in good health. Both conserved end residues are part of each CDR3. A D gene is named only where the DNA matches it firmly. Clone size is stated in some rows and not others, as once, few, many or a class when expanded.

j_gene,abundance,v_gene,d_gene,CDR3nt,CDR3aa
TRBJ1-1,few,TRBV7-6,-,TGTGCCAGCAGCGGAGGGGGGTTCACTGAAGCTTTCTTT,CASSGGGFTEAFF
TRBJ2-1,-,TRBV7-8,TRBD2,TGTGCCAGCAGCTTAGCCGGAGGACTAGCGGAGTACAATGAGCAGTTCTTC,CASSLAGGLAEYNEQFF
TRBJ2-7,-,TRBV6-5,-,TGTGCCAGCAGGGGATGGACCTACGAGCAGTACTTC,CASRGWTYEQYF
TRBJ1-2,-,TRBV9,-,TGTGCCAGCAGCGGGAGATCCATTAACTATGGCTACACCTTC,CASSGRSINYGYTF
TRBJ2-5,-,TRBV11-1,-,TGTGCCAGCAGCTTATTCCAGGGCCAAGAGACCCAGTACTTC,CASSLFQGQETQYF
TRBJ1-5,-,TRBV2,TRBD1,TGTGCCAGCAGTTCAGACCGCGGGACAGGGCACAATCAGCCCCAGCATTTT,CASSSDRGTGHNQPQHF
TRBJ2-3,-,TRBV5-1,-,TGCGCCAGCAGCTTGTCGGGGGCTAGCACAGATACGCAGTATTTT,CASSLSGASTDTQYF
TRBJ2-3,-,TRBV2,-,TGTGCCAGCAGTGAATCCTCTGGTTCCGGGAGTACGCAGTATTTT,CASSESSGSGSTQYF
TRBJ1-1,-,TRBV6-5,-,TGTGCCAGCAAGCTAACGGGGGAGGAGGAAGCTTTCTTT,CASKLTGEEEAFF
TRBJ2-5,-,TRBV11-2,-,TGTGCCAGCAGCTTACGGGACCGGGCCCAGTACTTC,CASSLRDRAQYF
TRBJ2-7,once,TRBV28,-,TGTGCCAGCCTACCCCCTGGCGCCTACGAGCAGTACTTC,CASLPPGAYEQYF
TRBJ2-5,-,TRBV5-4,TRBD1,TGTGCCAGCAGCTTGGGGTACCCGGGACAGGGTCAAGAGACCCAGTACTTC,CASSLGYPGQGQETQYF
TRBJ1-1,-,TRBV5-1,TRBD1,TGCGCCAGCAGCATAACAGGGGGCGGTGAAGCTTTCTTT,CASSITGGGEAFF
TRBJ2-1,-,TRBV11-3,-,TGTGCCAGCAGTGGTGGGTCTAGTCTTCGTAATGAGCAGTTCTTC,CASSGGSSLRNEQFF
TRBJ2-3,few,TRBV6-5,-,TGTGCCAGTGCGGGACAGCGACACACAGATACGCAGTATTTT,CASAGQRHTDTQYF
TRBJ2-2,-,TRBV28,TRBD1,TGTGCCATACAGGGGAATCACGGGGAGCTGTTTTTT,CAIQGNHGELFF
TRBJ1-2,-,TRBV6-6,-,TGTGCCAGCAGTATTTCCCTCGGGGGGAATAGCTATGGCTACACCTTC,CASSISLGGNSYGYTF
TRBJ2-3,-,TRBV5-4,-,TGTGCCAGCAGCTTCTTCACAGGACGGCGTAGCACAGATACGCAGTATTTT,CASSFFTGRRSTDTQYF
TRBJ2-5,-,TRBV2,TRBD1,TGTGCCAGCAGTACCCGGACAGGGAAGGAGACCCAGTACTTC,CASSTRTGKETQYF
TRBJ2-7,-,TRBV11-3,-,TGTGCCAGCAGTTTTGCTCCGGGACCCTACGAGCAGTACTTC,CASSFAPGPYEQYF
TRBJ1-1,-,TRBV7-9,-,TGTGCCAGCAGCTTAAGCGGGCAGAGCACTGAAGCTTTCTTT,CASSLSGQSTEAFF
TRBJ1-1,-,TRBV6-2/TRBV6-3,-,TGTGCCAGCAGTTACCAGTCAATGAACACTGAAGCTTTCTTT,CASSYQSMNTEAFF
TRBJ2-1,-,TRBV10-2,-,TGCGCCAGCAGCGAGTTACAGGATGAGCAGTTCTTC,CASSELQDEQFF
TRBJ1-6,-,TRBV6-5,TRBD1,TGTGCCAGCAAAACGACAGGGGGCGATTCACCCCTCCACTTT,CASKTTGGDSPLHF
TRBJ1-1,-,TRBV18,-,TGTGCCAGCTCAGGGACATACCGGAACACTGAAGCTTTCTTT,CASSGTYRNTEAFF
TRBJ2-1,-,TRBV5-1,TRBD2,TGCGCCAGCAGTTCTAGGTCGGCTAGCGGGAGGGCTCTACCCTTAGATGAGCAGTTCTTC,CASSSRSASGRALPLDEQFF
TRBJ1-1,-,TRBV7-2,-,TGTGCCAGCAGCGATCCGGGACTCACTGAAGCTTTCTTT,CASSDPGLTEAFF
TRBJ2-3,-,TRBV6-4,TRBD2,TGTGCCAGCAGTGGTACTAGCGGGGGCGCAGATACGCAGTATTTT,CASSGTSGGADTQYF
TRBJ2-7,-,TRBV19,-,TGTGCCAGTAGTATAGATCTTGGTTCCTACGAGCAGTACTTC,CASSIDLGSYEQYF
TRBJ1-2,-,TRBV6-5,TRBD1,TGTGCCAGCAGAAACAGGGGGGATGGCTACACCTTC,CASRNRGDGYTF
TRBJ1-6,-,TRBV28,-,TGTGCCAGCACCTCTCCCCTCCACTTT,CASTSPLHF
TRBJ1-1,-,TRBV7-3,TRBD1,TGTGCCAGCAGCTCATTAGGACAGGGGAACACTGAAGCTTTCTTT,CASSSLGQGNTEAFF
TRBJ1-1,-,TRBV5-1,-,TGCGCCAGCAGCTTGGCCACGGGGACTGAAGCTTTCTTT,CASSLATGTEAFF
TRBJ2-7,-,TRBV7-2,-,TGTGCCAGCAGCTTCCCGGAGACTCACTCCTACGAGCAGTACTTC,CASSFPETHSYEQYF
TRBJ1-4,-,TRBV5-1,TRBD1,TGCGCCAGCAGCATCGAAGGCAGGGGGGGCGAAAAACTGTTTTTT,CASSIEGRGGEKLFF
TRBJ2-1,-,TRBV5-5,-,TGTGCCAGCAGCTTAAGGCTCTACAATGAGCAGTTCTTC,CASSLRLYNEQFF
TRBJ1-6,-,TRBV2,-,TGTGCCAGCAGGCAGGTCAATAATTCACCCCTCCACTTT,CASRQVNNSPLHF
TRBJ2-2,-,TRBV10-2,-,TGCGCCAGCAGCCCCCTCATATTGGCGACCCGGGAGCTGTTTTTT,CASSPLILATRELFF
TRBJ1-3,-,TRBV4-2,-,TGTGCCAGCAGGCAGATAGGGGGTTCTGCAAACACCATATATTTT,CASRQIGGSANTIYF
TRBJ2-4,-,TRBV11-2,-,TGTGCCAGCAGCTTAGGTCGTCGAGTCAAGTACTTC,CASSLGRRVKYF
TRBJ1-1,once,TRBV18,-,TGTGCCAGCTCCCGGACAGTTAAGAACACTGAAGCTTTCTTT,CASSRTVKNTEAFF
TRBJ2-5,-,TRBV29-1,TRBD1,TGCAGCGTTGATACGTCCGGGACAGGTCAAGAGACCCAGTACTTC,CSVDTSGTGQETQYF
TRBJ2-1,-,TRBV7-2,TRBD2,TGTGCCAGCAGCGTTGGACTAGCGGGAGTGGATGAGCAGTTCTTC,CASSVGLAGVDEQFF
TRBJ2-7,-,TRBV5-1,-,TGCGCCAGCAGCTTGGGTCCAGGGGGGTACGAGCAGTACTTC,CASSLGPGGYEQYF
TRBJ1-2,-,TRBV27,-,TGTGCCAGCAGTTTAAAAGGGATTCCCTATGGCTACACCTTC,CASSLKGIPYGYTF
TRBJ1-3,-,TRBV7-6,-,TGTGCCAGCAGCTTAGCTCCCAGCCAGAGCTCTGGAAACACCATATATTTT,CASSLAPSQSSGNTIYF
TRBJ2-1,-,TRBV14,-,TGTGCCAGCAGCCAAGGTGGAGCGGGTCTACAGAACAATGAGCAGTTCTTC,CASSQGGAGLQNNEQFF
TRBJ2-7,few,TRBV4-2,TRBD2,TGTGCCAGCAGCCAAGGGGGGGTTAGCGGGAGTGACGAGCAGTACTTC,CASSQGGVSGSDEQYF
TRBJ2-5,few,TRBV7-9,TRBD2,TGTGCCAGCAGCTTACTAGCGGGAGAGACCCAGTACTTC,CASSLLAGETQYF
TRBJ2-7,-,TRBV19,TRBD1,TGTGCCAGTAATAGTAGGACAGGCGGCCGGGATGCCGAGCAGTACTTC,CASNSRTGGRDAEQYF
TRBJ2-7,-,TRBV5-1,-,TGCGCCAGCAGCTTTGCAGGAATTACCTACGAGCAGTACTTC,CASSFAGITYEQYF
TRBJ1-1,once,TRBV7-9,-,TGTGCCAGCAGCCCGAAGACACGGCTGAACACTGAAGCTTTCTTT,CASSPKTRLNTEAFF
TRBJ2-2,-,TRBV5-1,-,TGCGCCAGCAGCCGGGATGGGGCGGCAAGGACCGGGGAGCTGTTTTTT,CASSRDGAARTGELFF
TRBJ2-7,-,TRBV7-2,-,TGTGCCAGCAGCCCCCAAGGTGGGATTTACTACGAGCAGTACTTC,CASSPQGGIYYEQYF
TRBJ2-7,-,TRBV27,-,TGTGCCAGCAGTCAACGCTTCGGGAACGAGCAGTACTTC,CASSQRFGNEQYF
TRBJ2-5,-,TRBV5-4,-,TGTGCCAGCAGCCGACAACCAGGAGAGACCCAGTACTTC,CASSRQPGETQYF
TRBJ2-2,-,TRBV29-1,-,TGCAGCGTTATTCAGTTCGGCGGGGAGATTGTGGGGGAGCTGTTTTTT,CSVIQFGGEIVGELFF
TRBJ2-1,-,TRBV2,-,TGTGCCAGCAGTAGCCGGAACACCTACAATGAGCAGTTCTTC,CASSSRNTYNEQFF
TRBJ2-3,few,TRBV6-5,TRBD1,TGTGCCAGCAGTTTCGGACAGGGAGGAGATACGCAGTATTTT,CASSFGQGGDTQYF